This TCR beta chain came from a study of blood T cells in healthy people across ages. The CDR3 sequence is 12 residues long. From germline, CDR1 is SEHNR and CDR2 FQNEAQ (reference sequence). Study findings and constraints: Unsorted PBMC input precluded a conclusive naive versus antigen-experienced comparison.

Through a sample-barcoded 5' primer and a J-beta primer mix, a second PCR was run for roughly 6 to 12 cycles. TCRdb redid the calling of the 5' RACE reads with MiXCR, one entry per CDR3 protein. Altogether hundreds of thousands of distinct CDR3 sequences are present, under 35% being singletons, with the ten largest covering roughly 17%. On this clonotype: No antigen is known for it.

This clonotype was sampled from a woman over 75 in good health. The sequenced sample was blood. The J gene is TRBJ2-7, the V gene TRBV7-9, with D unresolved. The DNA end lines up better with TRBJ2-5; the J call may be wrong. CDR3 protein: CASSLNLETQYF. The CDR3 nucleotides are TGTGCCAGCAGCTTAAATCTTGAGACCCAGTACTTC.